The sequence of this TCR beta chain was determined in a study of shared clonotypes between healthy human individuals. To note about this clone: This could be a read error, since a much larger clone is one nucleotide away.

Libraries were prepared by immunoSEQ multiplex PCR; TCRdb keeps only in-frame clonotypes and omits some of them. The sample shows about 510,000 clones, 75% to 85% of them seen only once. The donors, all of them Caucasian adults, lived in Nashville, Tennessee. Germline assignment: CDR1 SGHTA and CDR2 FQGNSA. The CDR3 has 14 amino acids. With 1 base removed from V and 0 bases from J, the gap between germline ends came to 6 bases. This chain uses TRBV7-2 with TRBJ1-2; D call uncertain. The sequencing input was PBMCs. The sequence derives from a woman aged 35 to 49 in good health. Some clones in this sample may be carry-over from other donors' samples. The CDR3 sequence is CASSLGGANYGYTF. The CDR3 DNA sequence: TGTGCCAGCAGCTTAGGGGGAGCTAACTATGGCTACACCTTC.